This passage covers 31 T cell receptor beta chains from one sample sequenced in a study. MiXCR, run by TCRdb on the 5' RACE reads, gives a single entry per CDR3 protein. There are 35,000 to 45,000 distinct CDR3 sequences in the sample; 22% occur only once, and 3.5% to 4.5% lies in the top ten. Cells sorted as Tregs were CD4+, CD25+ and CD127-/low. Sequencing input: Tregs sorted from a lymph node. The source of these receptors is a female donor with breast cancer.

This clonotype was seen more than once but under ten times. CDR3: CASSDLGTLNTEAFF. In DNA, the CDR3 is TGCGCCAGCAGTGATTTGGGGACACTGAACACTGAAGCTTTCTTT. The gene calls are TRBV10-2 and TRBJ1-1, with D perhaps matching TRBD1 (6 bases). Trimming took 3 bases from V and 0 from J, leaving 11 bases between them. The germline V gene encodes CDR1 WSHSY and CDR2 SAAADI. The CDR3 loop spans 15 amino acids.

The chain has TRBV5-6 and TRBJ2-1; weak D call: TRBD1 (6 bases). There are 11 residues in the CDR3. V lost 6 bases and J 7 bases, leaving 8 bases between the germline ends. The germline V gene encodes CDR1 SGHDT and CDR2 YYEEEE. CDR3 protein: CASIQGNEQFF. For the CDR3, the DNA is TGTGCCAGCATCCAGGGGAATGAGCAGTTCTTC.

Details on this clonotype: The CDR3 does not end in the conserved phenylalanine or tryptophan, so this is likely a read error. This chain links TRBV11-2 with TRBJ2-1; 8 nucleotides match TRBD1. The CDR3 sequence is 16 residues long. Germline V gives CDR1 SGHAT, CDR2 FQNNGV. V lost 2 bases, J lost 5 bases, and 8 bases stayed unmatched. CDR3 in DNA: TGTGCCAGCAGCTTAATTGGACAGGGCGAGGACAATGAGCAGTTCCTC. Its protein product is CASSLIGQGEDNEQFL.

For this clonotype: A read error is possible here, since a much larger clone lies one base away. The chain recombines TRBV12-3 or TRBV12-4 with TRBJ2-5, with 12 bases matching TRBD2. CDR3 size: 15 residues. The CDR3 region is CAGRPGLAGQETQYF. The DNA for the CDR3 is TGTGCCGGCAGACCAGGACTAGCGGGGCAAGAGACCCAGTACTTC.

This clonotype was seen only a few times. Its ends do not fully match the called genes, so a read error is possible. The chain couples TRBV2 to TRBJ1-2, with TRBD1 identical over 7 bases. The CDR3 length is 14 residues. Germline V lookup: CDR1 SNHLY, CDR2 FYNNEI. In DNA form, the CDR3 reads TGTACCAGCAGCGTGGGGACAGACACCTATGGCTACACCTTC. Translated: CTSSVGTDTYGYTF.

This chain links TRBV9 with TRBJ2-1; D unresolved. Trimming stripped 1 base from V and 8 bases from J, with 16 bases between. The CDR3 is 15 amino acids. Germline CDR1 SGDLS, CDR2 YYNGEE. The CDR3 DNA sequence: TGTGCCAGCAGCGTACGGTACGGGCTCTTGGATGAGCAGTTCTTC. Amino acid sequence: CASSVRYGLLDEQFF. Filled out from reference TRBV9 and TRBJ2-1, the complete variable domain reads DSGVTQTPKHLITATGQRVTLRCSPRSGDLSVYWYQQSLDQGLQFLIQYYNGEERAKGNILERFSAQQFPDLHSELNLSSLELGDSALYFCASSVRYGLLDEQFFGPGTRLTVL.

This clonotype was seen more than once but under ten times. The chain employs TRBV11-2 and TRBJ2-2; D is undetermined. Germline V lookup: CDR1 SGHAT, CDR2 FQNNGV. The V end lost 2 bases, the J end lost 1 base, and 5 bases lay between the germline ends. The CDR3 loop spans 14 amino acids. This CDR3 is CASSLRLNTGELFF. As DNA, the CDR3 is TGTGCCAGCAGCTTAAGGCTGAACACCGGGGAGCTGTTTTTT. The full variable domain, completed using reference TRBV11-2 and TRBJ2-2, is EAGVAQSPRYKIIEKRQSVAFWCNPISGHATLYWYQQILGQGPKLLIQFQNNGVVDDSQLPKDRFSAERLKGVDSTLKIQPAKLEDSAVYLCASSLRLNTGELFFGEGSRLTVL.

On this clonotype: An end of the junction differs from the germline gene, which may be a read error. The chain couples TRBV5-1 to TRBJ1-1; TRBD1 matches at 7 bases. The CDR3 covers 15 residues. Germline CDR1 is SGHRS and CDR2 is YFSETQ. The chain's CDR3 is CASSDPGGGSTDAFF. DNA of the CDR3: TGCGCCAGCAGCGACCCAGGGGGGGGTAGCACTGACGCTTTCTTT.

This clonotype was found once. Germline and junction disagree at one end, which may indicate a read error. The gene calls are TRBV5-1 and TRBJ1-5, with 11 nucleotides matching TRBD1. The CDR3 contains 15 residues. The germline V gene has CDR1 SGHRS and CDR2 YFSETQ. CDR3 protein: CASREGTGGNRPQHF. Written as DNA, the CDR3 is TGCGCCAGCAGAGAAGGGACAGGGGGTAATCGGCCCCAGCATTTT.

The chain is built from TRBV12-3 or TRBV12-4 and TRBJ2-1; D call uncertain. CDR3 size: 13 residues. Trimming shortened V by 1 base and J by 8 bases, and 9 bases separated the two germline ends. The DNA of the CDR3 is TGTGCCAGCAGTTTAGGTCGGACGGATGAGCAGTTCTTC. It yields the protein CASSLGRTDEQFF.

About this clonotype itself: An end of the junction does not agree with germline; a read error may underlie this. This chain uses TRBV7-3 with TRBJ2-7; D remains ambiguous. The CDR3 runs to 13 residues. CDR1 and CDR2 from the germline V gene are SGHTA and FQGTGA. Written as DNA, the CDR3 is TGTGCCAGCAGCTTAAATCATGAGCCACCCCTGTGCTTC. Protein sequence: CASSLNHEPPLCF.

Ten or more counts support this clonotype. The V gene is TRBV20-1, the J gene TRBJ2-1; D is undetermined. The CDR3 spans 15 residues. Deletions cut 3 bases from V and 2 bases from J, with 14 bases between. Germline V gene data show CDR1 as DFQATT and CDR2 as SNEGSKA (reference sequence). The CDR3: CSASLRAVAYNEQFF. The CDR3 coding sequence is TGCAGTGCTAGTTTAAGGGCGGTAGCCTACAATGAGCAGTTCTTC.

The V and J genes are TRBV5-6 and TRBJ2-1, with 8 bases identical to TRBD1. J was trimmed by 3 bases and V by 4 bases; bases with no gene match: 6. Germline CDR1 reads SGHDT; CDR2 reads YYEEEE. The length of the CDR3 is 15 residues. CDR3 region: CASSDGTGYYNEQFF. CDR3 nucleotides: TGTGCCAGCAGCGACGGGACAGGCTACTACAATGAGCAGTTCTTC.

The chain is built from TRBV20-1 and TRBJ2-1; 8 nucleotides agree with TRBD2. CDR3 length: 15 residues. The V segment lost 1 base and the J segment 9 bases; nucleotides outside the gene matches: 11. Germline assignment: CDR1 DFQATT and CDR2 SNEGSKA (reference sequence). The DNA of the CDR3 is TGCAGTGCTAGAGGGGCCGGACGGGAGGGCCTTGAGCAGTTCTTC. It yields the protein CSARGAGREGLEQFF.

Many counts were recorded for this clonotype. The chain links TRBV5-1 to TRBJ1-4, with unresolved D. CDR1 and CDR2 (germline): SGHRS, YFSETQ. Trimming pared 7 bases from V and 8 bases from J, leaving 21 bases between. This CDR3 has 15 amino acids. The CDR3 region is CASERMRTKLEKLFF. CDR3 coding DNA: TGCGCCAGCGAACGTATGCGTACGAAGCTCGAAAAACTGTTTTTT.

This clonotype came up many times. The CDR3 is CASSGPNEQFF. The CDR3 DNA reads as TGTGCCAGCAGTGGGCCAAATGAGCAGTTCTTC. The rearrangement links TRBV25-1 to TRBJ2-1; D unresolved. This CDR3 is built from 11 residues. Per the germline V gene, CDR1 is MGHDK and CDR2 is SYGVNS. V shed 4 bases and J shed 7 bases, with 5 bases lying between them. The variable domain in full, with the rest retrieved from reference TRBV25-1 and TRBJ2-1, is EADIYQTPRYLVIGTGKKITLECSQTMGHDKMYWYQQDPGMELHLIHYSYGVNSTEKGDLSSESTVSRIRTEHFPLTLESARPSHTSQYLCASSGPNEQFFGPGTRLTVL.

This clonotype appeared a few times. This CDR3 is CAISNRASGTGELFF. CDR3 in DNA: TGTGCCATCAGTAACAGGGCTAGCGGCACCGGGGAGCTGTTTTTT. V is TRBV10-3 and J is TRBJ2-2, with a weak D call TRBD2 (7 bases). Trimming stripped 5 bases from V and 4 bases from J, with 14 bases between. CDR1 is ENHRY and CDR2 is SYGVKD in the germline V gene. There are 15 residues in the CDR3.

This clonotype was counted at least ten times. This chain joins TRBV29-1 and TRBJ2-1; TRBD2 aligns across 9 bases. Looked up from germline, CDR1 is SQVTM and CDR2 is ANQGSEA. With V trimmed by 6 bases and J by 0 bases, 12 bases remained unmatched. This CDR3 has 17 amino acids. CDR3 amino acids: CSVAGTSSRSSYNEQFF. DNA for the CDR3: TGCAGCGTGGCCGGGACTAGCTCCCGAAGCTCCTACAATGAGCAGTTCTTC.

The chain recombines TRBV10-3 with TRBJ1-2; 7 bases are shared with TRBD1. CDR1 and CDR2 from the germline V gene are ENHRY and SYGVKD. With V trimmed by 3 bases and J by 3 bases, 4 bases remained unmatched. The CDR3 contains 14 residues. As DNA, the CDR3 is TGTGCCATCAGTGAAGACAGGGTTGACTATGGCTACACCTTC. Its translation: CAISEDRVDYGYTF.

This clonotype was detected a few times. CDR3 in DNA: TGTGCCAGCAGCCCGGGACGGCGGACGTTCTACGAGCAGTACTTC. The encoded protein is CASSPGRRTFYEQYF. The V call is TRBV7-9, the J call TRBJ2-7, with D tentatively TRBD1 or TRBD2 (5 bases each). V gave up 5 bases and J gave up 3 bases, with 17 bases separating them. Germline values: CDR1 SEHNR, CDR2 FQNEAQ (reference sequence). There are 15 residues in the CDR3.

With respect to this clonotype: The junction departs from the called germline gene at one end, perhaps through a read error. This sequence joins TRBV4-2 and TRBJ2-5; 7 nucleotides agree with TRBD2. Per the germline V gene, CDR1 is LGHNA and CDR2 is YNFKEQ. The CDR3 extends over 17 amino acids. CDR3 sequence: CASSQDSLADIREAQYF. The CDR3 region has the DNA TGTGCCAGCAGCCAAGATTCGCTAGCGGATATAAGAGAGGCCCAGTACTTC.

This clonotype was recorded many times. The CDR3 DNA follows: TGTGCCATCGGGGCGACGAATGAGCAGTACTTC. Translating it yields CAIGATNEQYF. The chain carries TRBV10-3 and TRBJ2-7; possible D gene TRBD1, 5 bases. The V end was cut by 8 bases, the J end by 7 bases, with 12 bases between. CDR3 length equals 11 residues. The germline V gene encodes CDR1 ENHRY and CDR2 SYGVKD.

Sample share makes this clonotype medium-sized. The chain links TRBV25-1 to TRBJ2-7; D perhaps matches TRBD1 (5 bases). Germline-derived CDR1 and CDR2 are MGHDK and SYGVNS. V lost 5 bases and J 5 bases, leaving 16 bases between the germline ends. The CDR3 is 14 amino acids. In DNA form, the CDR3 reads TGTGCCAGCAGTCCCTTTCCCCAGGGTGACGAGCAGTACTTC. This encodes CASSPFPQGDEQYF.

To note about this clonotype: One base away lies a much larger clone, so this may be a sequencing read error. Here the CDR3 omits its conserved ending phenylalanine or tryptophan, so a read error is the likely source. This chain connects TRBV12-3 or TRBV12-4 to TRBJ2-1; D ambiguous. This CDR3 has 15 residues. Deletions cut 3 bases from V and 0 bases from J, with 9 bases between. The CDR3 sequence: CASSLMGNSYNEQFS. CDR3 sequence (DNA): TGTGCCAGCAGTTTGATGGGGAACTCCTACAATGAGCAGTTCTCC.

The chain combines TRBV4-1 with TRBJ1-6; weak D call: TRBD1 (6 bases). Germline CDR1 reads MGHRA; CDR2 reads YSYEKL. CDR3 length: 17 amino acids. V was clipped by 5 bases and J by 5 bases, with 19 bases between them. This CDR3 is CASSARGDWTDNSPLHF. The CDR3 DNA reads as TGCGCCAGCAGCGCACGGGGTGATTGGACAGATAATTCACCCCTCCACTTT.

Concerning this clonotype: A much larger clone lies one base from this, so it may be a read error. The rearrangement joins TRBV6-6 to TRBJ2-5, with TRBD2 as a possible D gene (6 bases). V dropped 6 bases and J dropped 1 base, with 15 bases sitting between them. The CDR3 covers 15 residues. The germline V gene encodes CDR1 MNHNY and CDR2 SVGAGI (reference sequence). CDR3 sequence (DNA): TGTGCCAGCAGGGGGTTGGGAGGCCCCCAAGAGACCCAGTACTTC. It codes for CASRGLGGPQETQYF.

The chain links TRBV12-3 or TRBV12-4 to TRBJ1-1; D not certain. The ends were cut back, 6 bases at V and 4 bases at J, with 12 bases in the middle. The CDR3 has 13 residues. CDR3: CASSRFEGTEAFF. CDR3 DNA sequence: TGTGCCAGCAGCCGATTTGAGGGCACTGAAGCTTTCTTT.

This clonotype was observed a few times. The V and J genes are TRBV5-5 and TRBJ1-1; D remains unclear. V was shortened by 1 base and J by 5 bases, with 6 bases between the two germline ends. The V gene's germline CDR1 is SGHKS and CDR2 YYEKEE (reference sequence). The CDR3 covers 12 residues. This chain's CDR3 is CASSLRVTEAFF. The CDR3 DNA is TGTGCCAGCAGCTTGAGGGTAACTGAAGCTTTCTTT. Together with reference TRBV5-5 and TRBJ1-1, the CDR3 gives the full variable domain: DAGVTQSPTHLIKTRGQQVTLRCSPISGHKSVSWYQQVLGQGPQFIFQYYEKEERGRGNFPDRFSARQFPNYSSELNVNALLLGDSALYLCASSLRVTEAFFGQGTRLTVV.

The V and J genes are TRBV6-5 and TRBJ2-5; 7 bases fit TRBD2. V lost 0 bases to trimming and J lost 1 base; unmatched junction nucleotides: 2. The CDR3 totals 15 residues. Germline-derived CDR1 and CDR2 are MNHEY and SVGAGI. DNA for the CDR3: TGTGCCAGCAGTTACTCGACGGGGGGCCAAGAGACCCAGTACTTC. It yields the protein CASSYSTGGQETQYF.

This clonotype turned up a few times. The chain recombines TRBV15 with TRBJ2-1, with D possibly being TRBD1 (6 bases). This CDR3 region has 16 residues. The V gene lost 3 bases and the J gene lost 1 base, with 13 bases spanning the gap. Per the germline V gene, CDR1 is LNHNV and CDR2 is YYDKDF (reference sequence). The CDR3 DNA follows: TGTGCCACCAGCAGGGGTTTAGGGGGATCCTACAATGAGCAGTTCTTC. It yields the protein CATSRGLGGSYNEQFF.

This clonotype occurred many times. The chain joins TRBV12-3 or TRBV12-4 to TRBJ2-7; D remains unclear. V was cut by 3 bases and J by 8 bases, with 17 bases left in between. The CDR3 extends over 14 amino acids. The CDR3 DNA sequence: TGTGCCAGCAGTTTCGGGCAGGTCCACACGAAGCAGTACTTC. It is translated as CASSFGQVHTKQYF.